A single sample is the source of the 32 T cell receptor beta chains below, sequenced in a study of shared clonotypes between healthy human individuals. The data were produced by immunoSEQ multiplex PCR, yet TCRdb's version contains in-frame clones alone and is incomplete. The top ten hold around 1.5% of the sample, which has over a million clones, roughly 70% seen once. Material: memory CD4+ T cells sorted from blood. Subset: CD45RA-negative fraction. Source of these receptors: a man in his late teens or twenties in good health.

The table lists this clone with a few counts. DNA of the CDR3: TGTGCCAGTGGAACAGGAAACACCATATATTTT. Translation gives CASGTGNTIYF. This chain connects TRBV19 to TRBJ1-3, with unresolved D. This CDR3 comprises 11 residues. Trimming pared 8 bases from V and 4 bases from J, leaving 6 bases between. Per germline, CDR1 LNHDA and CDR2 SQIVND (reference sequence). The full variable domain, with the rest looked up from reference TRBV19 and TRBJ1-3, is DGGITQSPKYLFRKEGQNVTLSCEQNLNHDAMYWYRQDPGQGLRLIYYSQIVNDFQKGDIAEGYSVSREKKESFPLTVTSAQKNPTAFYLCASGTGNTIYFGEGSWLTVV.

The chain carries TRBV19 and TRBJ1-1; possible D gene TRBD1, 5 bases. CDR1 is LNHDA, CDR2 SQIVND, per germline (reference sequence). This CDR3 comprises 16 residues. Trimming cost V 1 base and J 1 base, with 13 bases left between them. CDR3 protein: CASSIGGGGENTEAFF. The CDR3, as DNA: TGTGCCAGTAGTATAGGAGGCGGGGGGGAGAACACTGAAGCTTTCTTT.

The genes are TRBV10-3 and TRBJ1-3; D gene uncertain. In germline, CDR1 is ENHRY, CDR2 SYGVKD. V dropped 3 bases and J dropped 0 bases, with 9 bases sitting between them. This CDR3 comprises 15 residues. In nucleotides, the CDR3 is TGTGCCATCAGTGACAGAGAGACCTCTGGAAACACCATATATTTT. Amino acids: CAISDRETSGNTIYF.

The V and J genes are TRBV27 and TRBJ2-7; D uncertain. The CDR3 is 15 residues long. V lost 6 bases and J lost 2, with 17 bases in between. The germline gives CDR1 MNHEY, CDR2 SMNVEV (reference sequence). CDR3 residues: CASRRDGILAYEQYF. The DNA of the CDR3 is TGTGCCAGCAGGAGAGACGGTATCTTAGCCTACGAGCAGTACTTC.

This chain uses TRBV27 with TRBJ2-7, with D possibly being TRBD2 (7 bases). V was pared by 5 bases and J by 0 bases, with 23 bases between. This CDR3 comprises 18 residues. The germline V gene encodes CDR1 MNHEY and CDR2 SMNVEV (reference sequence). In nucleotides, the CDR3 is TGTGCCAGCAGTGCGACAGGTTTACGGGGGGCCAGCTCCTACGAGCAGTACTTC. This gives the protein CASSATGLRGASSYEQYF.

The rearrangement links TRBV14 to TRBJ1-3; D is unresolved. The CDR3 is 13 amino acids. The germline V gene has CDR1 SGHDN and CDR2 FVKESK. Trimming shortened V by 4 bases and J by 4 bases, and 8 bases separated the two germline ends. The CDR3 loop is CASSLVGGNTIYF. The CDR3 DNA sequence: TGTGCCAGCAGCCTAGTAGGGGGAAACACCATATATTTT.

This clone occurred once. The CDR3 region is CASSLTQGSKLFF. CDR3 sequence (DNA): TGTGCCAGCAGCTTAACGCAGGGCAGTAAACTGTTTTTT. V gene TRBV11-3 combines with J gene TRBJ1-4, with D maybe TRBD1 (5 bases). Between the trimmed V and J ends, which lost 2 bases and 11 bases, there was a span of 12 bases. CDR1 is SGHNT and CDR2 is YENEEA in the germline V gene. The length of the CDR3 is 13 residues.

The CDR3 is CAISSGLEKLFF. CDR3 sequence (DNA): TGTGCCATCAGCTCTGGCCTCGAAAAACTGTTTTTT. The V and J genes are TRBV10-3 and TRBJ1-4, with no clear D. V was trimmed by 6 bases and J by 8 bases, leaving 10 bases between them. This CDR3 has 12 residues. Germline lookup yields CDR1 ENHRY and CDR2 SYGVKD.

The gene calls are TRBV10-3 and TRBJ2-7; TRBD1 matches 9 bases. The germline CDR1 and CDR2 sequences are ENHRY and SYGVKD. The CDR3 runs to 16 residues. Losses at the gene ends were 5 bases for V and 6 bases for J; bases not matched to a gene: 14. The CDR3 nucleotides are TGTGCCATCAGTTACCACAGGGGGCTTAGCCCCCTCGAGCAGTACTTC. Translation: CAISYHRGLSPLEQYF.

This clone was seen just once. V is TRBV28 and J is TRBJ2-7; TRBD2 might be the D (6 bases). The V gene's germline CDR1 is MDHEN and CDR2 SYDVKM. This CDR3 contains 14 residues. Deletions cut 6 bases from V and 1 base from J, with 13 bases between. The DNA for the CDR3 is TGTGCCAGCAGCCCGGAGGGGTCTTCCTACGAGCAGTACTTC. This codes for CASSPEGSSYEQYF.

The chain is built from TRBV2 and TRBJ2-7; D is perhaps TRBD2 (6 bases). CDR1 SNHLY and CDR2 FYNNEI come from the germline V gene. This CDR3 spans 13 amino acids. V lost 7 bases and J lost 3, with 13 bases in between. The CDR3 DNA reads TGTGCCAGCAAAACTAGCCATCTCTACGAGCAGTACTTC. Its protein product is CASKTSHLYEQYF. Full variable domain (remainder filled in from reference TRBV2 and TRBJ2-7): EPEVTQTPSHQVTQMGQEVILRCVPISNHLYFYWYRQILGQKVEFLVSFYNNEISEKSEIFDDQFSVERPDGSNFTLKIRSTKLEDSAMYFCASKTSHLYEQYFGPGTRLTVT.

The V call is TRBV30, the J call TRBJ2-1; D not certain. CDR3 size: 11 residues. V shed 2 bases and J shed 10 bases, with 9 bases lying between them. Per the germline V gene, CDR1 is GTSNPN and CDR2 is SVGIG (reference sequence). CDR3 DNA sequence: TGTGCCTGGAGTAATTTTGCAGAGCAGTTCTTC. It specifies CAWSNFAEQFF.

In this sample, this clone turned up a few times. Distinct nucleotide sequences in the sample also encode this CDR3. CDR3 DNA sequence: TGTGCCAGCAGTGAAGCGATGGGGGCCGAGCAGTACTTC. Protein sequence: CASSEAMGAEQYF. The chain employs TRBV2 and TRBJ2-7; maybe TRBD1 (6 bases). The CDR3 covers 13 residues. CDR1 is SNHLY and CDR2 is FYNNEI in the germline V gene. V was cut by 0 bases and J by 6 bases, with 9 bases left in between.

V usage is TRBV11-2 and J usage is TRBJ1-1; possible D gene TRBD1, 6 bases. This CDR3 comprises 13 residues. The V end was cut by 5 bases, the J end by 6 bases, with 13 bases between. CDR1 is SGHAT and CDR2 is FQNNGV in the germline V gene. In nucleotides, the CDR3 is TGTGCCAGCAGCATACAGGGAAGGTCTGAAGCTTTCTTT. As protein: CASSIQGRSEAFF.

This sequence joins TRBV11-2 and TRBJ1-2; D is unclear. Trimming left V 5 bases short and J 5 bases short, with 12 bases between. CDR3 length: 13 residues. The germline V gene encodes CDR1 SGHAT and CDR2 FQNNGV. CDR3 loop: CASSPDVLYGYTF. The CDR3 bases are TGTGCCAGCAGCCCGGACGTTTTATATGGCTACACCTTC.

The chain uses TRBV30 and TRBJ1-5, with D tentatively TRBD1 (5 bases). The CDR3 runs to 13 residues. Germline CDR1 and CDR2: GTSNPN and SVGIG (reference sequence). The V gene lost 2 bases and the J gene lost 4 bases, with 9 bases spanning the gap. CDR3 sequence (DNA): TGTGCCTGGAGTCGAGGGGAGAATCAGCCCCAGCATTTT. Translating it yields CAWSRGENQPQHF.

In this sample, this clone turned up a few times. The gene calls are TRBV6-5 and TRBJ1-3; possible D gene TRBD1, 5 bases. Germline lookup yields CDR1 MNHEY and CDR2 SVGAGI. The ends were cut back, 6 bases at V and 0 bases at J, with 12 bases in the middle. The CDR3 is 15 amino acids. This CDR3 reads CASRIRQSSGNTIYF. The DNA for the CDR3 is TGTGCCAGCAGAATAAGACAGAGCTCTGGAAACACCATATATTTT.

The chain uses TRBV12-5 and TRBJ1-2, with 7 bases matching TRBD1. The CDR3 is 15 amino acids. The junction had 8 bases not matched to a gene; V was cut back by 4 bases and J by 3 bases. The germline CDR1 and CDR2 sequences are LGHNT and FRNRAP. Written as DNA, the CDR3 is TGTGCTAGTGGTTCGTCTCAGGGGGTTGACTATGGCTACACCTTC. Translating it yields CASGSSQGVDYGYTF.

The sample holds many counts of this clone. This chain connects TRBV6-1 to TRBJ1-6, with D maybe TRBD1 (5 bases). The CDR3 runs to 15 residues. The ends were cut back, 4 bases at V and 10 bases at J, with 17 bases in the middle. Germline V CDR1 and CDR2: MNHNS, SASEGT. The CDR3 here is CASSGGILTSSPLHF. In DNA form, the CDR3 reads TGTGCCAGCAGTGGGGGGATCCTTACTTCCTCACCCCTCCACTTT.

V usage is TRBV6-6 and J usage is TRBJ1-3; no clear D. CDR1 MNHNY and CDR2 SVGAGI come from the germline V gene (reference sequence). Deletions cut 10 bases from V and 1 base from J, with 17 bases between. This CDR3 region has 15 residues. CDR3 sequence: CATQRGEGSGNTIYF. The DNA of the CDR3 is TGTGCCACGCAGCGGGGTGAGGGATCTGGAAACACCATATATTTT.

The chain carries TRBV18 and TRBJ2-3; unclear D gene. The germline gives CDR1 KGHSH, CDR2 LQKENI. Trimming stripped 5 bases from V and 0 bases from J, with 9 bases between. The CDR3 contains 14 residues. The CDR3 loop is CASSAVPSTDTQYF. For the CDR3, the DNA is TGTGCCAGCTCAGCGGTTCCTAGCACAGATACGCAGTATTTT.

Comments on this clone: This sequence is one base from a far larger clone and is likely a read error. This chain joins TRBV6-5 and TRBJ1-6, with 8 bases lining up with TRBD1. Germline lookup yields CDR1 MNHEY and CDR2 SVGAGI. With V trimmed by 6 bases and J by 10 bases, 5 bases remained unmatched. This CDR3 spans 13 amino acids. In DNA, the CDR3 is TGTGCCAGCAGAGACAGGGGAAGGTCACCCCTCCACTTT. This encodes CASRDRGRSPLHF.

DNA of the CDR3: TGTGCCAGCAGCTCCACTAGGAGGAGCACAGATACGCAGTATTTT. Translation gives CASSSTRRSTDTQYF. This chain uses TRBV7-2 with TRBJ2-3; TRBD2 is a possible D gene (5 bases). This CDR3 is built from 15 residues. The ends were cut back, 4 bases at V and 0 bases at J, with 11 bases in the middle. The germline V gene encodes CDR1 SGHTA and CDR2 FQGNSA. The full variable domain, in which reference TRBV7-2 and TRBJ2-3 provide the parts outside the CDR3, is GAGVSQSPSNKVTEKGKDVELRCDPISGHTALYWYRQSLGQGLEFLIYFQGNSAPDKSGLPSDRFSAERTGGSVSTLTIQRTQQEDSAVYLCASSSTRRSTDTQYFGPGTRLTVL.

The DNA for the CDR3 is TGTGCCAGCAGGGACAATCCGAACACTGAAGCTTTCTTT. Residues: CASRDNPNTEAFF. The V gene is TRBV28, the J gene TRBJ1-1; tentatively, D is TRBD1 (5 bases). The CDR3 runs to 13 residues. Germline V lookup: CDR1 MDHEN, CDR2 SYDVKM. The V end lost 6 bases, the J end lost 1 base, and 9 bases lay between the germline ends.

The chain uses TRBV7-8 and TRBJ2-1; D gene uncertain. CDR1 and CDR2 (germline): SGHVS, FQNEAQ. CDR3 length equals 16 residues. V lost 2 bases to trimming and J lost 2 bases, with 13 bases between them. CDR3 in amino acids: CASSLKSAAAYNEQFF. The CDR3 bases are TGTGCCAGCAGCTTAAAATCGGCGGCGGCCTACAATGAGCAGTTCTTC.

The chain is built from TRBV4-1 and TRBJ2-5; no reliable D call. CDR1 is MGHRA, CDR2 YSYEKL, per germline. V lost 0 bases and J 5 bases, leaving 7 bases between the germline ends. The CDR3 extends over 13 amino acids. CDR3 coding DNA: TGCGCCAGCAGCCAAGATCCTGGGGAGACCCAGTACTTC. Translation: CASSQDPGETQYF.

This clone was observed a few times. J is TRBJ1-1 and V is TRBV30; D is possibly TRBD1 (5 bases). Germline V gene data show CDR1 as GTSNPN and CDR2 as SVGIG (reference sequence). This CDR3 has 10 residues. Between the trimmed V and J ends, which lost 6 bases and 6 bases, there was a span of 8 bases. The CDR3 DNA sequence: TGTGCCTGCACGGGACCTGAAGCTTTCTTT. Its translation: CACTGPEAFF.

The chain joins TRBV10-3 to TRBJ2-1; D may be TRBD2 (5 bases). Germline loops: CDR1 ENHRY, CDR2 SYGVKD. The V gene lost 0 bases and the J gene lost 7 bases, with 10 bases spanning the gap. The CDR3 has 14 amino acids. This CDR3 is CAISESYSGNEQFF. CDR3 nucleotide sequence: TGTGCCATCAGTGAGTCCTACAGCGGTAATGAGCAGTTCTTC.

In its sample, this clone was seen once. Mismatch with germline at one junction end may stem from a read error. The chain uses TRBV7-9 and TRBJ2-2; maybe TRBD1 (5 bases). CDR1 and CDR2 (germline): SEHNR, FQNEAQ (reference sequence). CDR3 length equals 15 residues. CDR3 in amino acids: CASRPLGRNAGELFF. DNA for the CDR3: TGTGCCAGCCGCCCTTTGGGGCGGAACGCCGGGGAGCTGTTTTTT.

The chain employs TRBV11-2 and TRBJ2-1, with D tentatively TRBD2 (6 bases). This CDR3 has 15 residues. CDR1 is SGHAT, CDR2 FQNNGV, per germline. V lost 5 bases, J lost 0 bases, and 11 bases lay in between. The CDR3 region has the DNA TGTGCCAGCAGCCCGGGACTTAACTCCTACAATGAGCAGTTCTTC. This sequence encodes CASSPGLNSYNEQFF.

This clone was recorded a few times. V is TRBV5-1 and J is TRBJ1-1; 7 bases agree with TRBD1. Trimming at V came to 4 bases and at J to 0 bases, leaving 9 bases not matched to a gene. The germline CDR1 and CDR2 sequences are SGHRS and YFSETQ. This CDR3 contains 16 residues. Here the CDR3 DNA reads TGCGCCAGCAGCGTGGCACCGGGACAGCTGAACACTGAAGCTTTCTTT. Its protein product is CASSVAPGQLNTEAFF.

This chain links TRBV11-3 with TRBJ2-5, with TRBD1 matching 10 bases. Germline V lookup: CDR1 SGHNT, CDR2 YENEEA. CDR3 length: 14 residues. J gave up 4 bases and V 4 bases, and 3 bases lay outside the gene matches. CDR3 residues: CASSSGQGVETQYF. The CDR3 nucleotides are TGTGCCAGCAGCTCAGGACAGGGGGTAGAGACCCAGTACTTC.